Reported below is one TCR beta chain. Its antigen is undetermined. After template switching added a universal primer site, the resulting cDNA carried unique molecular identifiers. TCRdb reanalysed the 5' RACE reads using MiXCR and keeps one entry per CDR3 protein. The repertoire holds approximately 600,000 distinct CDR3 sequences, with about 7.1% as singletons. This specimen belongs to a study of identical twins. Findings and limits, study-wide: Excess twin sharing in beta out-of-frame sequences was weaker.

The V end lost 3 bases, the J end lost 5 bases, and 14 bases lay between the germline ends. Germline V gene data show CDR1 as SGHTA and CDR2 as FQGNSA. The CDR3 runs to 14 residues. Another study also made use of these data, one on yellow fever vaccine responses in identical twins. Per that paper: Each twin's T cell response to the vaccine was reported to look partly convergent and partly personalized.

The origin of this receptor is a woman between 18 and 29 years old in good health. Sequencing used PBMCs. The chain uses TRBV7-2 and TRBJ2-7; no clear D. In DNA form, the CDR3 reads TGTGCCAGCAGCTTTTTACCGCCTGCCCACGAGCAGTACTTC. This sequence encodes CASSFLPPAHEQYF.